These T cell receptor beta chains were read from a single sample in a study of spatial heterogeneity in lung cancer. One entry per CDR3 protein, called by TCRdb with MiXCR from the 5' RACE reads. The sample has around 45,000 distinct CDR3 sequences; about 13% are singletons. Sequencing used PBMCs, obtained at surgery. Every receptor here comes from a male donor with early-stage non-small cell lung cancer. CDR3s include the opening cysteine and the closing phenylalanine or tryptophan. Only some rows state a clone size, as once, few, many or a class for expanded clones.

clone size | J gene | CDR3 length | V gene | CDR3 protein
few | TRBJ1-2 | 16 | TRBV7-9 | CASSFAALGSNYGYTF
many | TRBJ2-1 | 15 | TRBV5-1 | CASNLVWGAYNEQFF
many | TRBJ2-2 | 15 | TRBV5-1 | CATSSGTVNTGELFF
NA | TRBJ1-1 | 13 | TRBV7-9 | CASSSDSYTEAFF
few | TRBJ2-7 | 12 | TRBV20-1 | CSALALVDEQYF
NA | TRBJ2-3 | 15 | TRBV3-1 | CASSQSQGWSDTQYF
NA | TRBJ1-2 | 12 | TRBV2 | CASRLSGRGYTF
many | TRBJ2-5 | 11 | TRBV7-9 | CASSSSETQYF
few | TRBJ2-7 | 14 | TRBV18 | CASSPNPQAGEQYF
NA | TRBJ1-3 | 14 | TRBV20-1 | CSARDGTGVDAIYF